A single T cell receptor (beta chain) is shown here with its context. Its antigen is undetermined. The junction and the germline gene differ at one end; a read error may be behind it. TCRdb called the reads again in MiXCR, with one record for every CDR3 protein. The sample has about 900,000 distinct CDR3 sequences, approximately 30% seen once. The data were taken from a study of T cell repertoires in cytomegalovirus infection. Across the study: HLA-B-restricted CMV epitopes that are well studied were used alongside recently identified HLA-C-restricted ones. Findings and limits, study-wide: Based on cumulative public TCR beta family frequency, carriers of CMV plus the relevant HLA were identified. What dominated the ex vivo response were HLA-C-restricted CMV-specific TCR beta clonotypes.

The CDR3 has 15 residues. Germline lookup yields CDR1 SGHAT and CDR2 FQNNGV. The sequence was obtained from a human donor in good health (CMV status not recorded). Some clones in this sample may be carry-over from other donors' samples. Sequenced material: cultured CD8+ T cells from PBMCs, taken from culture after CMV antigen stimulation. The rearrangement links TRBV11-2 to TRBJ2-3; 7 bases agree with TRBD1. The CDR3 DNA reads TGTGCCAGCAGCTTAGGAGACAGGGCGCAAGATACGCGGTATTTT. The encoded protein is CASSLGDRAQDTRYF.